The 29 T cell receptor beta chains given below trace back to one sample, sequenced in a study of PD-1 blockade in classical Hodgkin lymphoma. The table came from immunoSEQ multiplex PCR; TCRdb's copy has only in-frame clones and leaves some out. The data show 40,000 to 45,000 clones, approximately 78% seen once. Every patient relapsed after autologous stem cell transplantation, and brentuximab vedotin exposure varied. Material: peripheral blood mononuclear cells (PBMCs), obtained at baseline. Receptors were obtained from a human donor with classical Hodgkin lymphoma.

The V and J genes are TRBV9 and TRBJ2-6, with a weak D call TRBD2 (6 bases). V dropped 3 bases and J dropped 0 bases, with 16 bases sitting between them. The length of the CDR3 is 18 residues. Germline loops: CDR1 SGDLS, CDR2 YYNGEE. The CDR3 DNA reads TGTGCCAGCAGCGGGGGGGACCATAACCCCTCTGGGGCCAACGTCCTGACTTTC. Translated: CASSGGDHNPSGANVLTF.

V usage is TRBV7-9 and J usage is TRBJ1-3; TRBD1 agrees at 7 bases. V lost 4 bases, J lost 0 bases, and 15 bases stayed unmatched. This CDR3 is 19 amino acids long. Germline V gene lookup returns CDR1 SEHNR and CDR2 FQNEAQ (reference sequence). CDR3 sequence: CASSSHRGASENSGNTIYF. The CDR3 region has the DNA TGTGCCAGCAGCTCCCACAGGGGCGCGTCAGAAAACTCTGGAAACACCATATATTTT.

The chain couples TRBV29-1 to TRBJ2-1; 7 nucleotides match TRBD1. The CDR3 has 14 amino acids. With 6 bases clipped from V and 2 bases from J, the junction kept 7 bases outside the gene matches. CDR1 is SQVTM, CDR2 ANQGSEA, per germline. The CDR3 region is CSVRDRAPYNEQFF. For the CDR3, the DNA is TGCAGCGTCCGTGACAGGGCGCCCTACAATGAGCAGTTCTTC.

This clone was seen a few times. CDR3 nucleotide sequence: TGTGCCAGCAGTCCAGACGGCGGGGGGGCCCTGAGAGAGCTGTTTTTT. This sequence encodes CASSPDGGGALRELFF. The J gene is TRBJ2-2, the V gene TRBV7-6; 9 nucleotides match TRBD2. CDR1 is SGHVS and CDR2 is FNYEAQ in the germline V gene. J lost 11 bases, V lost 6 bases, and 16 bases had no gene match. The CDR3 covers 16 residues.

This chain uses TRBV27 with TRBJ2-5; D possibly corresponds to TRBD2 (6 bases). Germline CDR1 reads MNHEY; CDR2 reads SMNVEV (reference sequence). The CDR3 runs 14 residues. The V end was cut by 3 bases, the J end by 4 bases, with 12 bases between. This chain's CDR3 is CASSFGGLGETQYF. As DNA, the CDR3 is TGTGCCAGCAGTTTCGGGGGTTTAGGAGAGACCCAGTACTTC.

The CDR3: CASSLGDTNYGYTF. The CDR3 DNA is TGCGCCAGCAGCTTGGGGGACACGAACTATGGCTACACCTTC. The rearrangement links TRBV5-1 to TRBJ1-2; D possibly corresponds to TRBD1 (6 bases). The CDR3 is 14 residues long. CDR1 and CDR2 (germline): SGHRS, YFSETQ. The germline V and J ends were trimmed by 0 bases and 2 bases, with 8 bases remaining between them.

On this clone: Other DNA variants within this sample encode the same CDR3. CDR3 nucleotides: TGTGCCAGCAGCGTAGGACAGGGGGCTTACGAGCAGTACTTC. The encoded protein is CASSVGQGAYEQYF. J is TRBJ2-7 and V is TRBV9; 10 positions match TRBD1. J gave up 4 bases and V 0 bases, and 1 base lay outside the gene matches. This CDR3 is built from 14 residues. Germline V gene data show CDR1 as SGDLS and CDR2 as YYNGEE. The full variable domain, completed using reference TRBV9 and TRBJ2-7, is DSGVTQTPKHLITATGQRVTLRCSPRSGDLSVYWYQQSLDQGLQFLIQYYNGEERAKGNILERFSAQQFPDLHSELNLSSLELGDSALYFCASSVGQGAYEQYFGPGTRLTVT.

CDR3 sequence (DNA): TGTGCCAGCAGTGAAGCGGGGGGTTTGCTGCCCCAGCATTTT. This sequence encodes CASSEAGGLLPQHF. The V call is TRBV6-1, the J call TRBJ1-5; D might be TRBD1 (5 bases). Germline V gene data show CDR1 as MNHNS and CDR2 as SASEGT. The V gene lost 0 bases and the J gene lost 9 bases, with 12 bases spanning the gap. The CDR3 length is 14 residues.

This clone was observed once. The V and J genes are TRBV19 and TRBJ2-3, with D possibly TRBD1 on 5 matching bases. The V gene lost 3 bases and the J gene lost 0 bases, with 16 bases spanning the gap. Germline assignment: CDR1 LNHDA and CDR2 SQIVND (reference sequence). The CDR3 is 17 residues long. The CDR3 protein is CASSMYPTVTSTDTQYF. DNA of the CDR3: TGTGCCAGTAGTATGTACCCGACAGTTACTAGCACAGATACGCAGTATTTT.

The chain combines TRBV19 with TRBJ1-6; 7 bases are shared with TRBD1. The CDR3 spans 16 residues. CDR1 and CDR2 from the germline V gene are LNHDA and SQIVND (reference sequence). V lost 11 bases, J lost 11 bases, and 21 bases stayed unmatched. CDR3 loop: CAPKEAADRVKTPLHF. The CDR3 DNA reads as TGTGCCCCGAAAGAAGCGGCTGACAGGGTTAAGACACCCCTCCACTTT.

This chain connects TRBV25-1 to TRBJ2-7; tentatively, D is TRBD1 or TRBD2 (6 bases each). V lost 2 bases and J lost 5, with 16 bases in between. Germline lookup yields CDR1 MGHDK and CDR2 SYGVNS. The CDR3 sequence is 15 residues long. This CDR3 is CASSELGGRGHEQYF. In DNA form, the CDR3 reads TGTGCCAGCAGTGAACTCGGGGGCCGGGGGCACGAGCAGTACTTC.

The chain carries TRBV2 and TRBJ1-1; D unclear. V was clipped by 7 bases and J by 0 bases, with 12 bases between them. CDR1 is SNHLY and CDR2 is FYNNEI in the germline V gene. The CDR3 contains 14 residues. DNA of the CDR3: TGTGCCAGCACCTTTGAATCTGTGAACACTGAAGCTTTCTTT. Translating gives CASTFESVNTEAFF.

The chain uses TRBV5-8 and TRBJ1-5, with 8 nucleotides matching TRBD1. Losses at the gene ends were 1 base for V and 2 bases for J; bases not matched to a gene: 11. There are 18 residues in the CDR3. Germline CDR1 and CDR2: SGHTS and YDEGEE. CDR3 nucleotide sequence: TGTGCCAGCAGCTTGAGTTGGGGTACAGGGGGTCGCAATCAGCCCCAGCATTTT. Protein sequence: CASSLSWGTGGRNQPQHF.

The V call is TRBV6-5, the J call TRBJ1-2; 9 nucleotides agree with TRBD1. CDR3 length: 14 amino acids. The germline V gene encodes CDR1 MNHEY and CDR2 SVGAGI. Losses at the gene ends were 5 bases for V and 6 bases for J; bases not matched to a gene: 7. In DNA form, the CDR3 reads TGTGCCAGCAGTCTTACAGGGGGCAGGGATGGCTACACCTTC. Translated, it gives CASSLTGGRDGYTF.

The table lists this clone with a count of one. The chain employs TRBV19 and TRBJ1-1, with 7 positions matching TRBD1. CDR1 and CDR2 from the germline V gene are LNHDA and SQIVND (reference sequence). The CDR3 has 14 residues. Trimming took 3 bases from V and 3 from J; bases not matched to a gene: 4. The CDR3 DNA reads TGTGCCAGTAGTATGGGACAGCTAGACACTGAAGCTTTCTTT. Its translation: CASSMGQLDTEAFF.

The rearrangement joins TRBV12-5 to TRBJ1-6, with 7 positions matching TRBD1. Germline CDR1 LGHNT, CDR2 FRNRAP. This CDR3 is built from 17 residues. J lost 8 bases, V lost 1 base, and 11 bases had no gene match. The CDR3: CASGLAFDRDRYSPLHF. Written as DNA, the CDR3 is TGTGCTAGTGGTTTGGCATTCGACAGGGATAGGTATTCACCCCTCCACTTT.

On this clone: This sample also contains other DNA sequences that code for the same CDR3. The chain combines TRBV19 with TRBJ2-3; maybe TRBD2 (5 bases). V shed 0 bases and J shed 9 bases, with 10 bases lying between them. The CDR3 has 13 residues. The germline V gene has CDR1 LNHDA and CDR2 SQIVND (reference sequence). The CDR3 protein is CASSIDSGNTQYF. The CDR3, as DNA: TGTGCCAGTAGTATAGATTCGGGAAACACGCAGTATTTT.

CDR3 amino acids: CASTLGTEPSGANVLTF. In DNA, the CDR3 is TGTGCCAGTACCTTAGGGACAGAACCCTCTGGGGCCAACGTCCTGACTTTC. The J gene is TRBJ2-6, the V gene TRBV19; 7 bases line up with TRBD1. The CDR3 is 17 residues long. With V trimmed by 7 bases and J by 0 bases, 9 bases remained unmatched. CDR1 is LNHDA and CDR2 is SQIVND in the germline V gene (reference sequence).

The chain couples TRBV7-9 to TRBJ2-3; 7 bases agree with TRBD2. V lost 5 bases to trimming and J lost 1 base; unmatched junction nucleotides: 3. This CDR3 region has 14 residues. Per the germline V gene, CDR1 is SEHNR and CDR2 is FQNEAQ (reference sequence). CDR3 bases: TGTGCCAGCAGCCCTGGGGGGGGCACAGATACGCAGTATTTT. Protein: CASSPGGGTDTQYF.

This chain links TRBV11-2 with TRBJ1-2; 7 nucleotides agree with TRBD1. The CDR3 has 15 amino acids. CDR1 and CDR2 (germline): SGHAT, FQNNGV. The V segment lost 1 base and the J segment 2 bases; nucleotides outside the gene matches: 4. In DNA form, the CDR3 reads TGTGCCAGCAGCTTAGGGGGGACAGCAAACTATGGCTACACCTTC. It codes for CASSLGGTANYGYTF.

CDR3 sequence: CASSLFGQGRRGVDNEQFF. CDR3 DNA: TGTGCCAGCAGCTTATTCGGACAGGGCCGACGAGGCGTGGACAATGAGCAGTTCTTC. This chain uses TRBV7-8 with TRBJ2-1; TRBD1 matches at 8 bases. Germline assignment: CDR1 SGHVS and CDR2 FQNEAQ. Trimming removed 2 bases from V and 5 bases from J; junction bases left unmatched: 17. The CDR3 totals 19 residues.

The chain carries TRBV7-2 and TRBJ2-3; the match to TRBD2 covers 15 bases. In germline, CDR1 is SGHTA, CDR2 FQGNSA. CDR3 length: 19 amino acids. V shed 1 base and J 5 bases; nucleotides not matched to a gene: 10. CDR3 region: CASSLGPLGLAGGGDTQYF. The CDR3 DNA follows: TGTGCCAGCAGCTTAGGGCCTTTGGGACTAGCGGGGGGAGGAGATACGCAGTATTTT.

The CDR3 sequence is CASSSDRVGNTIYF. In DNA, the CDR3 is TGTGCCAGCAGCTCTGACAGGGTTGGAAACACCATATATTTT. The V gene is TRBV7-2, the J gene TRBJ1-3; 7 bases align to TRBD1. The ends lost 4 bases at V and 3 bases at J; junction bases unmatched: 3. Germline assignment: CDR1 SGHTA and CDR2 FQGNSA. CDR3 size: 14 residues.

The CDR3 nucleotides read TGCGCCAGCAGCCAAGGGGGAAGGGGGATGAACACCGGGGAGCTGTTTTTT. Translation: CASSQGGRGMNTGELFF. The chain recombines TRBV4-3 with TRBJ2-2; D possibly corresponds to TRBD1 (6 bases). The CDR3 covers 17 residues. Germline-derived CDR1 and CDR2 are LGHNA and YSLEER. Trimming removed 1 base from V and 1 base from J, with 13 bases in between.

The chain carries TRBV19 and TRBJ2-3; 8 nucleotides agree with TRBD2. CDR1 is LNHDA and CDR2 is SQIVND in the germline V gene (reference sequence). V lost 3 bases and J lost 2; bases outside the gene matches: 4. CDR3 length: 15 amino acids. The CDR3 nucleotides are TGTGCCAGTAGTATTCGGGGGGGGGACACAGATACGCAGTATTTT. Amino acids: CASSIRGGDTDTQYF.

This chain links TRBV5-1 with TRBJ1-1, with D maybe TRBD1 (5 bases). The ends were cut back, 4 bases at V and 1 base at J, with 14 bases in the middle. The germline V gene has CDR1 SGHRS and CDR2 YFSETQ. The CDR3 is 15 residues long. In nucleotides, the CDR3 is TGCGCCAGCAGCCCCGGACATAGAGAGAACACTGAAGCTTTCTTT. Translation gives CASSPGHRENTEAFF.

V is TRBV6-5 and J is TRBJ1-2; D uncertain. The CDR3 has 13 amino acids. V lost 4 bases and J 7 bases, leaving 13 bases between the germline ends. Germline CDR1 reads MNHEY; CDR2 reads SVGAGI. CDR3 in amino acids: CASSLYRAIGYTF. The CDR3 bases are TGTGCCAGCAGTTTATATCGGGCCATTGGCTACACCTTC.

The chain has TRBV4-1 and TRBJ1-5; no definite D call. The V gene lost 2 bases and the J gene lost 0 bases, with 8 bases spanning the gap. This CDR3 is 15 amino acids long. CDR1 is MGHRA and CDR2 is YSYEKL in the germline V gene. CDR3 sequence reads: CASSQQDYSNQPQHF. CDR3 coding DNA: TGCGCCAGCAGCCAACAGGACTATAGCAATCAGCCCCAGCATTTT.

The gene calls are TRBV5-6 and TRBJ2-5; D is unresolved. The CDR3 runs to 13 residues. Trimming removed 0 bases at V and 9 bases at J, with 12 bases between. Germline-derived CDR1 and CDR2 are SGHDT and YYEEEE. Here the CDR3 reads CASSLASRVAQYF. The CDR3 region has the DNA TGTGCCAGCAGCTTGGCGTCTCGCGTGGCCCAGTACTTC. Using reference TRBV5-6 and TRBJ2-5 for the parts outside the CDR3, the full variable domain is DAGVTQSPTHLIKTRGQQVTLRCSPKSGHDTVSWYQQALGQGPQFIFQYYEEEERQRGNFPDRFSGHQFPNYSSELNVNALLLGDSALYLCASSLASRVAQYFGPGTRLLVL.